This record looks at one T cell receptor (beta chain) sequence and its context. This record comes from a study of blood T cell repertoires in COVID-19. The overall study: Sites in the United States, Italy and Spain provided acute and convalescent COVID-19 samples.

Per the original data handling: Nucleated cell number was recorded as an estimate derived from reference gene primer amplification. Sequenced by immunoSEQ multiplex PCR; TCRdb stores in-frame clones only, minus some. That table furnishes V, J and clone size, whereas the DNA furnished D and trimming. The sample lists more than 250,000 clones, 80% to 95% seen once, with less than 20% in the top ten. Cohort 3 donors were reported recovered after two negative PCRs, clearance, or symptom resolution. The CDR3 sequence is 15 residues long. Germline assignment: CDR1 LGHNA and CDR2 YNFKEQ. V lost 4 bases and J lost 4; bases outside the gene matches: 9.

The V gene is TRBV4-2, the J gene TRBJ1-1; 7 positions match TRBD1. The sequence was obtained from a woman aged 30 to 39 who had recovered from COVID-19. The sequencing input was PBMCs or T cells enriched from blood (not recorded which). CDR3 coding DNA: TGTGCCAGCAGCCGCCAAACAGGGGTGAGCACTGAAGCTTTCTTT. It specifies CASSRQTGVSTEAFF.